This TCR beta chain was recorded in a study of cytomegalovirus exposure and HLA in healthy donors. Study findings and constraints: It emerged from a later analysis that several of the most significant clusters appeared to be linked to common viral pathogens. Productive status was seen about 90% or about 30% of the time for most TCR beta V segments in an earlier analysis. Later analysis reportedly placed an Asian-associated ancestry cluster below the roughly 680-donor mean in N-insertions.

As regards this clone: Its antigen is undetermined.

The PCR had 60 Vbeta and 13 Jbeta primers. The authors' processing: The authors later counted 70 million to 80 million unique TCR beta chains, approximately 10 million of them shared. The data were produced by immunoSEQ multiplex PCR, yet TCRdb's version contains in-frame clones alone and is incomplete. That table is the source of V, J and clone size, and D and trimming were worked out from the DNA. This table holds approximately 150,000 clones, approximately 72% found once. V gave up 8 bases and J gave up 2 bases; unmatched junction bases: 5. The CDR3 is 14 amino acids. Germline loops: CDR1 LGHNA, CDR2 YNFKEQ.

Sequenced material: PBMCs. The J gene is TRBJ2-5, the V gene TRBV4-2, with 10 bases lining up with TRBD2. This receptor was obtained from a woman between 55 and 75 years old in good health and CMV-seronegative. The CDR3 bases are TGTGCCAGCCGACGGACTAGCGGACAAGAGACCCAGTACTTC. Amino acid sequence: CASRRTSGQETQYF.